One and the same sample provided the 19 T cell receptor beta chains below, sequenced in a study of PD-1 blockade in classical Hodgkin lymphoma. This sample's time point: cycle 4 day 1 (C4D1), after around six weeks of nivolumab. In every patient, relapse followed autologous stem cell transplantation, while exposure to brentuximab vedotin differed. Assay used: immunoSEQ multiplex PCR; TCRdb lists only in-frame clones, some missing. The sample shows 100,000 or so clones, around nine tenths of them seen only once. Specimen: peripheral blood mononuclear cells (PBMCs), collected before the fourth cycle of nivolumab. These receptors were obtained from a human donor with classical Hodgkin lymphoma.

This clone came up once. The V call is TRBV11-2, the J call TRBJ1-5; unclear D gene. Germline values: CDR1 SGHAT, CDR2 FQNNGV. The V gene lost 5 bases and the J gene lost 3 bases, with 17 bases spanning the gap. The CDR3 is 16 amino acids. For the CDR3, the DNA is TGTGCCAGCAGCCCCGGCACCGACGGACTCAATCAGCCCCAGCATTTT. Its protein product is CASSPGTDGLNQPQHF.

The chain uses TRBV7-8 and TRBJ1-1; the D is unclear. V lost 1 base to trimming and J lost 8 bases, with 11 bases between them. The CDR3 is 13 residues long. CDR1 SGHVS and CDR2 FQNEAQ come from the germline V gene. Here the CDR3 DNA reads TGTGCCAGCAGCTTAGTTGGGGTTACGGAAGCTTTCTTT. Translating gives CASSLVGVTEAFF.

This chain connects TRBV7-2 to TRBJ1-5; no reliable D call. The germline V gene encodes CDR1 SGHTA and CDR2 FQGNSA. Trimming cost V 1 base and J 1 base, with 5 bases left between them. CDR3 length: 14 residues. This chain's CDR3 is CASSLGPSNQPQHF. For the CDR3, the DNA is TGTGCCAGCAGCTTAGGGCCCAGCAATCAGCCCCAGCATTTT.

The chain combines TRBV7-6 with TRBJ2-7; 9 positions match TRBD1. CDR1 is SGHVS, CDR2 FNYEAQ, per germline. V shed 5 bases, J shed 0 bases, and the junction held 5 bases outside the gene matches. This CDR3 has 15 residues. CDR3 amino acids: CASSTGQGISYEQYF. DNA for the CDR3: TGTGCCAGCAGCACCGGACAGGGGATCTCCTACGAGCAGTACTTC.

This chain connects TRBV7-9 to TRBJ1-2; 8 positions match TRBD1. The length of the CDR3 is 17 residues. V gave up 2 bases and J gave up 7 bases; unmatched junction bases: 15. Per germline, CDR1 SEHNR and CDR2 FQNEAQ (reference sequence). The CDR3 DNA reads as TGTGCCAGCAGCTTATTCCCGGGACAGGTAATAGCGGGTGGCTACACCTTC. Its protein is CASSLFPGQVIAGGYTF. Full variable domain (rest looked up from reference TRBV7-9 and TRBJ1-2): DTGVSQNPRHKITKRGQNVTFRCDPISEHNRLYWYRQTLGQGPEFLTYFQNEAQLEKSRLLSDRFSAERPKGSFSTLEIQRTEQGDSAMYLCASSLFPGQVIAGGYTFGSGTRLTVV.

The V and J genes are TRBV19 and TRBJ2-3; 9 nucleotides match TRBD2. With 6 bases clipped from V and 1 base from J, the junction kept 8 bases outside the gene matches. The germline CDR1 and CDR2 sequences are LNHDA and SQIVND (reference sequence). This CDR3 has 16 residues. CDR3 region: CASSPRLADGTDTQYF. Written as DNA, the CDR3 is TGTGCCAGTAGCCCAAGACTAGCGGACGGCACAGATACGCAGTATTTT.

This chain links TRBV6-1 with TRBJ2-7, with unresolved D. CDR1 and CDR2 (germline): MNHNS, SASEGT. The CDR3 contains 15 residues. V gave up 0 bases and J gave up 2 bases, with 11 bases separating them. CDR3 loop: CASSEASGLAYEQYF. In DNA, the CDR3 is TGTGCCAGCAGTGAAGCTTCGGGCCTGGCCTACGAGCAGTACTTC.

This chain connects TRBV7-2 to TRBJ2-7, with TRBD2 matching over 9 bases. The J segment lost 1 base and the V segment lost 5 bases, leaving 12 bases of the junction unmatched. Germline V gives CDR1 SGHTA, CDR2 FQGNSA. The CDR3 is 17 residues long. The CDR3 region is CASSPFGRAGGSYEQYF. The CDR3 coding sequence is TGTGCCAGCAGCCCCTTTGGTAGAGCGGGAGGTTCCTACGAGCAGTACTTC.

This chain links TRBV27 with TRBJ1-2; D is perhaps TRBD1 (6 bases). CDR3 length: 13 amino acids. CDR1 and CDR2 from the germline V gene are MNHEY and SMNVEV (reference sequence). Trimming pared 7 bases from V and 6 bases from J, leaving 15 bases between. The CDR3 is CASKLQGVDGYTF. The CDR3 DNA reads TGTGCCAGCAAACTACAGGGAGTTGATGGCTACACCTTC.

The rearrangement links TRBV7-2 to TRBJ2-5; D is uncertain. The germline V gene encodes CDR1 SGHTA and CDR2 FQGNSA. The ends were cut back, 5 bases at V and 4 bases at J, with 8 bases in the middle. The CDR3 sequence is 12 residues long. In nucleotides, the CDR3 is TGTGCCAGCAGCATGTGGACAGAGACCCAGTACTTC. This encodes CASSMWTETQYF.

The genes are TRBV28 and TRBJ2-6; TRBD1 matches at 9 bases. CDR1 and CDR2 (germline): MDHEN, SYDVKM. V shed 5 bases and J 4 bases; nucleotides not matched to a gene: 6. The CDR3 is 16 amino acids. The CDR3 DNA reads TGTGCCAGCAGTGGACAGGGGAAGTCCGGGGCCAACGTCCTGACTTTC. Its translation is CASSGQGKSGANVLTF.

The chain is built from TRBV2 and TRBJ2-7, with TRBD1 matching over 9 bases. Unmatched junction bases numbered 10, after V lost 5 bases and J lost 5 bases. The CDR3 covers 15 residues. Germline-derived CDR1 and CDR2 are SNHLY and FYNNEI. DNA for the CDR3: TGTGCCAGCAGTACCCCGGGGACAGGGTCAGACGAGCAGTACTTC. Protein: CASSTPGTGSDEQYF.

The chain uses TRBV5-1 and TRBJ1-2; D is unclear. Germline V gene lookup returns CDR1 SGHRS and CDR2 YFSETQ. V shed 5 bases and J shed 4 bases, with 12 bases lying between them. The length of the CDR3 is 13 residues. The DNA for the CDR3 is TGCGCCAGCAGATTTGACAAGCCCTATGGCTACACCTTC. It encodes CASRFDKPYGYTF.

This chain joins TRBV27 and TRBJ2-2; D call uncertain. The germline V gene encodes CDR1 MNHEY and CDR2 SMNVEV (reference sequence). This CDR3 comprises 13 residues. Trimming shortened V by 4 bases and J by 1 base, and 4 bases separated the two germline ends. CDR3: CASSYMNTGELFF. Here the CDR3 DNA reads TGTGCCAGCAGTTATATGAACACCGGGGAGCTGTTTTTT.

V gene TRBV2 combines with J gene TRBJ1-4; weak D call: TRBD1 (6 bases). Germline-derived CDR1 and CDR2 are SNHLY and FYNNEI. The V end lost 7 bases, the J end lost 7 bases, and 22 bases lay between the germline ends. CDR3 length: 16 amino acids. In nucleotides, the CDR3 is TGTGCCAGCACTCCAGACGCTGGGGGGCTTTTTGAAAAACTGTTTTTT. Its protein is CASTPDAGGLFEKLFF.

The chain links TRBV6-5 to TRBJ2-2, with TRBD2 matching 12 bases. J gave up 4 bases and V 4 bases, and 4 bases lay outside the gene matches. Germline V CDR1 and CDR2: MNHEY, SVGAGI. This CDR3 is 16 amino acids long. In nucleotides, the CDR3 is TGTGCCAGCAGTTCTTGGACTAGCGGGGCCACCGGGGAGCTGTTTTTT. Amino acids: CASSSWTSGATGELFF.

This clone has more than one count but fewer than ten. This rearrangement joins TRBV6-1 to TRBJ1-5, with D possibly matching TRBD1 (5 bases). Germline lookup yields CDR1 MNHNS and CDR2 SASEGT. The germline V and J ends were trimmed by 8 bases and 7 bases, with 18 bases remaining between them. CDR3 size: 14 residues. CDR3 region: CASQRTLPGQPQHF. The CDR3 coding sequence is TGTGCCAGCCAGAGGACACTACCCGGGCAGCCCCAGCATTTT.

A single count supports this clone. V gene TRBV7-9 combines with J gene TRBJ1-1; no clear D gene. The CDR3 totals 18 residues. V dropped 2 bases and J dropped 5 bases, with 24 bases sitting between them. CDR1 is SEHNR and CDR2 is FQNEAQ in the germline V gene (reference sequence). The CDR3 region has the DNA TGTGCCAGCAGCTTAACCCCATTGCCAGAGGGAAGAGGGACTGAAGCTTTCTTT. Amino acids: CASSLTPLPEGRGTEAFF.

This chain uses TRBV20-1 with TRBJ2-7; either TRBD1 or TRBD2 may fit D (5 bases each). The CDR3 spans 11 residues. V shed 7 bases and J shed 6 bases, with 13 bases lying between them. Germline V CDR1 and CDR2: DFQATT, SNEGSKA (reference sequence). The CDR3 loop reads CSVPGTVEQYF. The CDR3 nucleotides read TGCAGTGTCCCGGGGACGGTCGAGCAGTACTTC.